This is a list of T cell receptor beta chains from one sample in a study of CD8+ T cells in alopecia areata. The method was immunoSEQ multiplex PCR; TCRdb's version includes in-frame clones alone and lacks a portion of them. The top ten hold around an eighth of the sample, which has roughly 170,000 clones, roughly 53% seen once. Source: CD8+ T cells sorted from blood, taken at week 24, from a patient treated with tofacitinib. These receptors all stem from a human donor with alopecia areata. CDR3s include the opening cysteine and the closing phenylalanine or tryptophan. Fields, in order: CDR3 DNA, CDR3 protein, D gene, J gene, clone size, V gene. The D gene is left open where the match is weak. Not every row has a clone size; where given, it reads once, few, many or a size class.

CDR3 DNA: TGTGCCAGCAGCTTAGCGGCAAGTCAACAAGAGACCCAGTACTTC
CDR3 protein: CASSLAASQQETQYF
D gene: .
J gene: TRBJ2-5
clone size: .
V gene: TRBV7-9

CDR3 DNA: TGCGCCAGCAGCCAAAGTCAGGGCAATGAGCAGTTCTTC
CDR3 protein: CASSQSQGNEQFF
D gene: .
J gene: TRBJ2-1
clone size: .
V gene: TRBV4-1

CDR3 DNA: TGCAGCGTTGAAGATGGAGCAGCGAGTGGCTACACCTTC
CDR3 protein: CSVEDGAASGYTF
D gene: .
J gene: TRBJ1-2
clone size: once
V gene: TRBV29-1

CDR3 DNA: TGTGCCTGGACCCCTCGCGTAACCTACAATGAGCAGTTCTTC
CDR3 protein: CAWTPRVTYNEQFF
D gene: .
J gene: TRBJ2-1
clone size: .
V gene: TRBV30

CDR3 DNA: TGTGCCTGGAGTGTGGCAGCTAGCACAGATACGCAGTATTTT
CDR3 protein: CAWSVAASTDTQYF
D gene: .
J gene: TRBJ2-3
clone size: .
V gene: TRBV30

CDR3 DNA: TGTGCCAGCCTTGACAGGGGAAATGAAAAACTGTTTTTT
CDR3 protein: CASLDRGNEKLFF
D gene: TRBD1
J gene: TRBJ1-4
clone size: .
V gene: TRBV2

CDR3 DNA: TGTGCCAGCAGTTTATCGAAAGGATACAATGAGCAGTTCTTC
CDR3 protein: CASSLSKGYNEQFF
D gene: .
J gene: TRBJ2-1
clone size: .
V gene: TRBV27

CDR3 DNA: TGTGCCAGCTCACCTCGGGGTTCGCGCACGATCAATGAGCAGTTCTTC
CDR3 protein: CASSPRGSRTINEQFF
D gene: .
J gene: TRBJ2-1
clone size: .
V gene: TRBV18

CDR3 DNA: TGCGCCAGCACACGCCGACAGGCAAGCACAGATACGCAGTATTTT
CDR3 protein: CASTRRQASTDTQYF
D gene: .
J gene: TRBJ2-3
clone size: .
V gene: TRBV4-1

CDR3 DNA: TGTGCCTGGAGTGGAAGTAACACCGGGGAGCTGTTTTTT
CDR3 protein: CAWSGSNTGELFF
D gene: .
J gene: TRBJ2-2
clone size: once
V gene: TRBV30

CDR3 DNA: TGTGCCAGCAGCGCCGTAATTCAAGCCACAGATACGCAGTATTTT
CDR3 protein: CASSAVIQATDTQYF
D gene: .
J gene: TRBJ2-3
clone size: .
V gene: TRBV9

CDR3 DNA: TGTGCCAGCTCACAAGACAGGGGGCGAAACATTCAGTACTTC
CDR3 protein: CASSQDRGRNIQYF
D gene: TRBD1
J gene: TRBJ2-4
clone size: few
V gene: TRBV18

CDR3 DNA: TGTGCCAGCAGTACAGGGACTAGCGGGGGGACTGAGCAGTTCTTC
CDR3 protein: CASSTGTSGGTEQFF
D gene: TRBD2
J gene: TRBJ2-1
clone size: few
V gene: TRBV6-5

CDR3 DNA: TGTGCCAGCAGTTTGACGGATACAAAGAACTTC
CDR3 protein: CASSLTDTKNF
D gene: .
J gene: TRBJ2-5
clone size: once
V gene: TRBV2

CDR3 DNA: TGTGCCAGCAGCGTAGGGGCAGGGCCCCGGCAGCCCCAGCATTTT
CDR3 protein: CASSVGAGPRQPQHF
D gene: .
J gene: TRBJ1-5
clone size: few
V gene: TRBV9

CDR3 DNA: TGTGCCAGCAGCTTAGAAGAGTCCACGGTCGACGGCGGCTACACCTTC
CDR3 protein: CASSLEESTVDGGYTF
D gene: .
J gene: TRBJ1-2
clone size: few
V gene: TRBV7-2

CDR3 DNA: TGTGCCATCAGTGAGACGAATGGCTACACCTTC
CDR3 protein: CAISETNGYTF
D gene: .
J gene: TRBJ1-2
clone size: .
V gene: TRBV10-3

CDR3 DNA: TGTGCCAGCAGCTCCCGGACCGGACTAGCGGGGAGGAACGAGCAGTACTTC
CDR3 protein: CASSSRTGLAGRNEQYF
D gene: TRBD2
J gene: TRBJ2-7
clone size: .
V gene: TRBV13

CDR3 DNA: TGTGCCAGCAGCTCGACAGGGGCCAATCAGCCCCAGCATTTT
CDR3 protein: CASSSTGANQPQHF
D gene: TRBD1
J gene: TRBJ1-5
clone size: .
V gene: TRBV7-9

CDR3 DNA: TGCAGCGTTGAAGGCACTGACCTTTTTAGCCGAGGTGGGCAGTATTTT
CDR3 protein: CSVEGTDLFSRGGQYF
D gene: .
J gene: TRBJ2-3
clone size: .
V gene: TRBV29-1

CDR3 DNA: TGTGCCAGCAGCTTAGGGACGGGGAACTACGAGCAGTACTTC
CDR3 protein: CASSLGTGNYEQYF
D gene: .
J gene: TRBJ2-7
clone size: .
V gene: TRBV13

CDR3 DNA: TGTGCCAGCAGCTTAGGTCTGGGACAGGGTAACCCGAACACCGGGGAGCTGTTTTTT
CDR3 protein: CASSLGLGQGNPNTGELFF
D gene: TRBD1
J gene: TRBJ2-2
clone size: .
V gene: TRBV13

CDR3 DNA: TGCAGCGTTACTGGGGGATCTGACACTGAAGCTTTCTTT
CDR3 protein: CSVTGGSDTEAFF
D gene: .
J gene: TRBJ1-1
clone size: .
V gene: TRBV29-1

CDR3 DNA: TGCGCCAGCAGCCCATTGCTTCCCGGGGAGCTGTTTTTT
CDR3 protein: CASSPLLPGELFF
D gene: .
J gene: TRBJ2-2
clone size: .
V gene: TRBV4-1

CDR3 DNA: TGCCTCTCCGAAGAGGGTTACACTGAAGCTTTCTTT
CDR3 protein: CLSEEGYTEAFF
D gene: .
J gene: TRBJ1-1
clone size: .
V gene: TRBV29-1

CDR3 DNA: TGTGCCAGCAGTACACTCCCGGGACAGCAGTATTTT
CDR3 protein: CASSTLPGQQYF
D gene: .
J gene: TRBJ2-3
clone size: .
V gene: TRBV6-5

CDR3 DNA: TGCGCCAGCAGCTTGCACGGAACGCAGGATGAGCAGTTCTTC
CDR3 protein: CASSLHGTQDEQFF
D gene: .
J gene: TRBJ2-1
clone size: .
V gene: TRBV5-1

CDR3 DNA: TGTGCCAGCAGCCAGAGACTAGCGGGGGCGCATAACGGGCAGTATTTT
CDR3 protein: CASSQRLAGAHNGQYF
D gene: TRBD2
J gene: TRBJ2-3
clone size: .
V gene: TRBV7-9

CDR3 DNA: TGTGCCAGCAGTCCCCAGAACAGGGTCACCTATAATTCACCCCTCCACTTT
CDR3 protein: CASSPQNRVTYNSPLHF
D gene: .
J gene: TRBJ1-6
clone size: few
V gene: TRBV27

CDR3 DNA: TGTGCCAGCAGCCAAGACCGCACAGGGCTAGGAACCGGGGAGCTGTTTTTT
CDR3 protein: CASSQDRTGLGTGELFF
D gene: .
J gene: TRBJ2-2
clone size: .
V gene: TRBV14

CDR3 DNA: TGCGCCAGCAGCGGCAACAGGGGGGATGGCTACACCTTC
CDR3 protein: CASSGNRGDGYTF
D gene: TRBD1
J gene: TRBJ1-2
clone size: .
V gene: TRBV4-1

CDR3 DNA: TGTGCCAGCAGTCCCATTACAGGGACCGGTCAGCCCCAGCATTTT
CDR3 protein: CASSPITGTGQPQHF
D gene: .
J gene: TRBJ1-5
clone size: .
V gene: TRBV27

CDR3 DNA: TGTGCCACCTGGGGGTCGGAGACCCAGTACTTC
CDR3 protein: CATWGSETQYF
D gene: .
J gene: TRBJ2-5
clone size: .
V gene: TRBV6-5

CDR3 DNA: TGTGCCAGCAGCTCCCGGGGAAATGGGGCCAACGTCCTGACTTTC
CDR3 protein: CASSSRGNGANVLTF
D gene: .
J gene: TRBJ2-6
clone size: .
V gene: TRBV7-3

CDR3 DNA: TGTGCCAGCACCGGGACAGGGGAGATGAACACTGAAGCTTTCTTT
CDR3 protein: CASTGTGEMNTEAFF
D gene: TRBD1
J gene: TRBJ1-1
clone size: .
V gene: TRBV25-1

CDR3 DNA: TGCGCCAGCAGCTTTAGGGGCGCTAACTATGGCTACACCTTC
CDR3 protein: CASSFRGANYGYTF
D gene: .
J gene: TRBJ1-2
clone size: .
V gene: TRBV5-1

CDR3 DNA: TGTGCCATAAGTGCCAGCGGAATCACAGATACGCAGTATTTT
CDR3 protein: CAISASGITDTQYF
D gene: .
J gene: TRBJ2-3
clone size: .
V gene: TRBV10-3

CDR3 DNA: TGTGCCAGCAGTGGGGCGCCGGTTGAAGCTTTCTTT
CDR3 protein: CASSGAPVEAFF
D gene: .
J gene: TRBJ1-1
clone size: .
V gene: TRBV7-9

CDR3 DNA: TGTGCCAGCAGCTTAGGAGCGGGGGGCGATCTGGATACGCAGTATTTT
CDR3 protein: CASSLGAGGDLDTQYF
D gene: TRBD2
J gene: TRBJ2-3
clone size: .
V gene: TRBV7-6

CDR3 DNA: TGCAGCGTTGGAGAGGATCGTGGCTACACCTTC
CDR3 protein: CSVGEDRGYTF
D gene: .
J gene: TRBJ1-2
clone size: .
V gene: TRBV29-1

CDR3 DNA: TGTGCCAGCAGCTTAGTCCCTAGCGGGGCATACAATGAGCAGTTCTTC
CDR3 protein: CASSLVPSGAYNEQFF
D gene: TRBD2
J gene: TRBJ2-1
clone size: .
V gene: TRBV7-2

CDR3 DNA: TGTGCCACCAGCAGAGGGACAGGGGAGAGCTCCTACAATGAGCAGTTCTTC
CDR3 protein: CATSRGTGESSYNEQFF
D gene: TRBD1
J gene: TRBJ2-1
clone size: .
V gene: TRBV15